The 13 T cell receptor beta chains reported below all come from one sample, sequenced in a study of molecular identifiers for immune sequencing clone quantification listed by TCRdb under 2018. The library was made by PCR. The instrument given in TCRdb is NextSeq 500. The public reads were quality trimmed at Q25 with fastp and then assembled into clones with MiXCR by TCRdb, keeping productive beta chains. Rows matching on CDR3 protein sequence are summarized as one entry with the most common DNA and genes. The sample table lists more than 550,000 distinct CDR3 sequences, 25% of them with a count of one. The top ten clonotypes cover 0.75% to 0.8% of the sample. The material sequenced was naive CD8+ T cells from blood, with Jurkat cell RNA spiked in. Taken with the paper, the label for cell subset or site translates to: FACS-sorted CD8+CD4-CCR7+CD45RA+ naive T cells. The receptors here all came from a human donor in good health. Some libraries in this study had Jurkat cell RNA spiked in.

As concerns this clonotype: Because the CDR3 is missing its conserved closing phenylalanine or tryptophan, this is likely a read error. The chain joins TRBV7-8 to TRBJ1-1; no definite D call. Trimming left V 1 base short and J 3 bases short, with 15 bases between. Germline lookup yields CDR1 SGHVS and CDR2 FQNEAQ. This CDR3 is 16 amino acids long. The CDR3 spells CASSLGRFGVYTEAFL. In nucleotides, the CDR3 is TGTGCCAGCAGCTTAGGAAGATTCGGGGTGTACACTGAAGCTTTCCTT.

The chain uses TRBV4-3 and TRBJ1-5, with 8 bases matching TRBD1. Trimming cost V 0 bases and J 3 bases; bases outside gene matches: 10. Germline assignment: CDR1 LGHNA and CDR2 YSLEER. CDR3 length equals 18 residues. CDR3 amino acids: CASSQDTLGTGANQPQHF. The DNA of the CDR3 is TGCGCCAGCAGCCAAGATACTCTCGGGACAGGAGCCAATCAGCCCCAGCATTTT.

Concerning this clonotype itself: Germline and junction disagree at one end, which may indicate a read error. The chain uses TRBV7-9 and TRBJ1-1; D gene unclear. The CDR3 runs 14 residues. Germline V gives CDR1 SEHNR, CDR2 FQNEAQ (reference sequence). Here the CDR3 reads CASSFQNSNTEALF. Here the CDR3 DNA reads TGTGCCAGCAGCTTCCAGAACTCGAACACTGAAGCTCTCTTT.

Comment on this clonotype: The conserved phenylalanine or tryptophan is not found at the CDR3 terminus, so this likely reflects a read error. V and J are TRBV29-1 and TRBJ1-6, with TRBD1 matching over 9 bases. Per the germline V gene, CDR1 is SQVTM and CDR2 is ANQGSEA. This CDR3 spans 15 amino acids. Losses at the gene ends were 6 bases for V and 8 bases for J; bases not matched to a gene: 11. CDR3 amino acids: CSVEGQGSRHSPLHL. The CDR3 nucleotides read TGCAGCGTCGAGGGACAGGGAAGCAGGCATTCACCCCTCCACCTT.

As concerns this clonotype: One junction end disagrees with the germline gene, perhaps due to a read error. The chain links TRBV14 to TRBJ2-7; no clear D. Germline assignment: CDR1 SGHDN and CDR2 FVKESK. The CDR3 contains 12 residues. The CDR3 protein is CTSSRWGYEQYF. The CDR3 nucleotides are TGTACCAGCAGCCGGTGGGGTTACGAGCAGTACTTC.

Note on this clonotype: Possible read error: a much larger clone is one base away. The CDR3 carries no conserved terminal phenylalanine or tryptophan, so it likely arises from a read error. V usage is TRBV7-9 and J usage is TRBJ2-4; the D is unclear. The germline gives CDR1 SEHNR, CDR2 FQNEAQ (reference sequence). The V end was cut by 5 bases, the J end by 0 bases, with 8 bases between. The CDR3 spans 14 residues. Here the CDR3 DNA reads TGTGCCAGCAGCGGGGATCTAGCCAAAAACATTCAGTACATC. Translation gives CASSGDLAKNIQYI.

This clonotype was observed a handful of times. The genes are TRBV19 and TRBJ2-7, with 7 bases aligning to TRBD2. The J segment lost 4 bases and the V segment lost 8 bases, leaving 14 bases of the junction unmatched. This CDR3 is 15 amino acids long. Germline values: CDR1 LNHDA, CDR2 SQIVND (reference sequence). As DNA, the CDR3 is TGTGCCAGTTCGGGCGGGCAGGGACTAAGATACGAGCAGTACTTC. It is translated as CASSGGQGLRYEQYF. The complete variable domain, with remaining parts taken from reference TRBV19 and TRBJ2-7, reads DGGITQSPKYLFRKEGQNVTLSCEQNLNHDAMYWYRQDPGQGLRLIYYSQIVNDFQKGDIAEGYSVSREKKESFPLTVTSAQKNPTAFYLCASSGGQGLRYEQYFGPGTRLTVT.

The chain employs TRBV27 and TRBJ2-3; 7 nucleotides agree with TRBD2. With V trimmed by 5 bases and J by 2 bases, 13 bases remained unmatched. Germline values: CDR1 MNHEY, CDR2 SMNVEV (reference sequence). This CDR3 comprises 17 residues. The CDR3 loop is CASSPREAGDYTDTQYF. CDR3 nucleotides: TGTGCCAGCAGTCCTCGGGAGGCGGGAGATTACACAGATACGCAGTATTTT.

Comment on this clonotype: A much larger clone differs from this one at a single base, so this may be a read error. The chain uses TRBV7-9 and TRBJ2-2; D ambiguous. CDR1 SEHNR and CDR2 FQNEAQ come from the germline V gene (reference sequence). The CDR3 covers 16 residues. V was pared by 8 bases and J by 6 bases, with 22 bases between. This CDR3 reads CASGSSLGYSAGELFF. In DNA form, the CDR3 reads TGTGCCAGCGGCTCCTCCTTGGGGTATTCGGCCGGGGAGCTGTTTTTT.

About this clonotype: At one end the junction does not follow the germline gene, possibly because of a read error. This rearrangement joins TRBV12-5 to TRBJ1-1, with D possibly TRBD1 on 5 matching bases. Germline CDR1 is LGHNT and CDR2 is FRNRAP. CDR3 length: 18 residues. CDR3 DNA: TGTGCTGGTGGTTTGGTACTGTCGACAGTCGGAACGAACACTGAAGCTTTCTTT. This gives the protein CAGGLVLSTVGTNTEAFF.

This clonotype appeared once. This may stem from a read error, because a much larger clone lies one nucleotide away. The genes are TRBV7-9 and TRBJ2-5, with 9 bases aligning to TRBD1. Germline V gives CDR1 SEHNR, CDR2 FQNEAQ (reference sequence). CDR3 length equals 14 residues. CDR3 sequence: CAGSPVGTGETQYF. The CDR3, as DNA: TGTGCCGGCAGCCCCGTCGGGACAGGGGAGACCCAGTACTTC.

At least ten counts were recorded for this clonotype. This chain joins TRBV28 and TRBJ1-1; D remains unclear. CDR1 and CDR2 (germline): MDHEN, SYDVKM. This CDR3 spans 14 amino acids. Trimming removed 4 bases at V and 2 bases at J, with 11 bases between. The CDR3 sequence is CASSYRGINTEAFF. The DNA for the CDR3 is TGTGCCAGCAGTTATCGGGGAATAAACACTGAAGCTTTCTTT.

As to this clonotype: A read error is possible here, since a much larger clone lies one base away. V and J are TRBV10-3 and TRBJ2-6, with a tentative D call TRBD1 (6 bases). This CDR3 has 16 amino acids. Germline CDR1 and CDR2: ENHRY and SYGVKD. CDR3 sequence (DNA): TGTGCCATCAGTGAAGAGGGGGTCTCTGGGGCCAACGTCCCGACTTTC. Amino acid sequence: CAISEEGVSGANVPTF.